This T cell receptor beta chain is drawn from a study of tumor-infiltrating lymphocytes in primary liver carcinoma. Background on the study: Between about 4 and 11 cm across, the tumors were all of stage T1-T3 N0M0. Study findings and constraints: Tumors had a significantly higher top-250-clone fraction than blood (p = 0.039).

This CDR3 region has 13 residues. The germline gives CDR1 MNHEY, CDR2 SVGEGT. This clonotype was seen a single time. The target antigen is unknown. One base away lies a much larger clone, so this may be a sequencing read error. TCR beta cDNA was prepared out of around 460 ng total RNA by means of a constant-region primer. Nested multiplex PCR, run for three rounds with slightly modified ARM-PCR, yielded TCR beta libraries. Both of the initial two PCR rounds ran for roughly 10 cycles and employed TRBV1-TRBV30 forward primers alongside a C-beta reverse primer. In TCRdb, the multiplex PCR reads were re-called with MiXCR into one record per CDR3 protein. The sample includes fewer than 400,000 distinct CDR3 sequences, almost 60% of them seen just once. In addition to blood RNA drawn from unsorted whole blood, germline DNA was extracted. At sampling, these chronic HBV carriers had received no treatment. Collected before surgery were four milliliters of peripheral blood.

The sequencing input was peripheral blood. The receptor comes from a woman aged 25 to 39 with primary liver carcinoma and hepatitis B virus infection. This chain links TRBV6-2 or TRBV6-3 with TRBJ1-5; D gene ambiguous. The CDR3 loop is CVSSYQPNQPQHF. CDR3 nucleotides: TGTGTCAGCAGTTACCAACCGAATCAGCCCCAGCATTTT.